This TCR beta chain originates from a study of blood T cell repertoires in COVID-19. Study in general: Italy, Spain and the United States were the sources of the convalescent and acute COVID-19 samples. The analysed material was cDNA or gDNA that came from T cells, B-cell-depleted T cells, or PBMCs.

Sequenced by immunoSEQ multiplex PCR; TCRdb stores in-frame clones only, minus some. The sample has more than 95,000 clones, over 70% seen once. Trimming removed 0 bases from V and 3 bases from J; junction bases left unmatched: 2. The length of the CDR3 is 15 residues. In germline, CDR1 is SGHRS, CDR2 YFSETQ. The J gene is TRBJ2-5, the V gene TRBV5-1, with TRBD2 matching 10 bases. The sample comprised peripheral blood. This TCR came from a woman aged 45-65 years with acute or convalescent COVID-19. This chain's CDR3 is CASSLAGTSEETQYF. For the CDR3, the DNA is TGCGCCAGCAGCTTGGCAGGGACTAGCGAAGAGACCCAGTACTTC.